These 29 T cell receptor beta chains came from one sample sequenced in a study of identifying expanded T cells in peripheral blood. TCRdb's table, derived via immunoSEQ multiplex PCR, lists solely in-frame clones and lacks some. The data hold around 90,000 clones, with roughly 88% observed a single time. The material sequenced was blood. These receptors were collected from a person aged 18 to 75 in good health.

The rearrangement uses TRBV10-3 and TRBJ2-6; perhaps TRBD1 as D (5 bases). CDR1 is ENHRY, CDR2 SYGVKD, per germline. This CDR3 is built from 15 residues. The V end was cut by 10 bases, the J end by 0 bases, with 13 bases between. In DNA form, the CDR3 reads TGTGCCAGTTTGACAGACCCCTCTGGGGCCAACGTCCTGACTTTC. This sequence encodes CASLTDPSGANVLTF.

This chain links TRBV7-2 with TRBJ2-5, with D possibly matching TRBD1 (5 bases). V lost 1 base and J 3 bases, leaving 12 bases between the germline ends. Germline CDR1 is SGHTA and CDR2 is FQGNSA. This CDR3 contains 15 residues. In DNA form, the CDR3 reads TGTGCCAGCAGCTTAGAGAACAGGAGAGAAGAGACCCAGTACTTC. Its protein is CASSLENRREETQYF.

For the CDR3, the DNA is TGTGCCAGTAGTATAGCCTCGGGGAGTCTAGCGGGAGGTCGGAATGAGCAGTTCTTC. Its protein product is CASSIASGSLAGGRNEQFF. V and J are TRBV19 and TRBJ2-1; 11 bases line up with TRBD2. The CDR3 consists of 19 residues. Losses at the gene ends were 1 base for V and 7 bases for J; bases not matched to a gene: 15. The germline V gene has CDR1 LNHDA and CDR2 SQIVND (reference sequence).

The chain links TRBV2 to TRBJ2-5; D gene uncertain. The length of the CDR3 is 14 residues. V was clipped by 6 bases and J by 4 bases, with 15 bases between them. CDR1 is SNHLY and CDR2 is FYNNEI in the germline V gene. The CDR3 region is CASRRAIGVETQYF. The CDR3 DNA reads TGTGCCAGCAGAAGGGCCATTGGTGTAGAGACCCAGTACTTC.

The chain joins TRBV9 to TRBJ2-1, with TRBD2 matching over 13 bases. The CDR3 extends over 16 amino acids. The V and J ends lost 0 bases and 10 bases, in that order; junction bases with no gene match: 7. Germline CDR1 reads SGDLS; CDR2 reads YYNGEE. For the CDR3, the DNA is TGTGCCAGCAGCGTAGCTACGACTAGCGGGAGGAACGAGCAGTTCTTC. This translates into CASSVATTSGRNEQFF.

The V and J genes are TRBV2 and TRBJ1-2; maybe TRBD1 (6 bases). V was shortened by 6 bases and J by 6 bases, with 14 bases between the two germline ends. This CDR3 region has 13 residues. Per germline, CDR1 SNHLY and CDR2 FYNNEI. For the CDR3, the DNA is TGTGCCAGCAGACTGGGGGGCCCGGATGGCTACACCTTC. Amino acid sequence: CASRLGGPDGYTF.

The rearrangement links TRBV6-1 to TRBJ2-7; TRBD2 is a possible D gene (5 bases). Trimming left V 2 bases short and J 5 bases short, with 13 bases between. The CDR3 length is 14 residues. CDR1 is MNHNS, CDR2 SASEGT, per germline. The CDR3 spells CASSEKVRGNEQYF. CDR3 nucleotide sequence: TGTGCCAGCAGTGAAAAGGTTCGGGGAAACGAGCAGTACTTC.

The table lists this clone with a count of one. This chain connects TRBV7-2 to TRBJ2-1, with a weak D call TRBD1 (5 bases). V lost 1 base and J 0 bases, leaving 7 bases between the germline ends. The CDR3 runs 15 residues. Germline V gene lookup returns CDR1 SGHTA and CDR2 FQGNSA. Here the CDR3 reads CASSLVDSSYNEQFF. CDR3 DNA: TGTGCCAGCAGCTTAGTAGACAGCTCCTACAATGAGCAGTTCTTC.

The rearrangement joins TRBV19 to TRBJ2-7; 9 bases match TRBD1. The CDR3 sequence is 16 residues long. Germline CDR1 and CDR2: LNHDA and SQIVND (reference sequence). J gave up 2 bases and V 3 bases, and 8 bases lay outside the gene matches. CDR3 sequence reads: CASSMAPGQGAYEQYF. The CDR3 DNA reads TGTGCCAGTAGTATGGCGCCGGGACAGGGAGCCTACGAGCAGTACTTC.

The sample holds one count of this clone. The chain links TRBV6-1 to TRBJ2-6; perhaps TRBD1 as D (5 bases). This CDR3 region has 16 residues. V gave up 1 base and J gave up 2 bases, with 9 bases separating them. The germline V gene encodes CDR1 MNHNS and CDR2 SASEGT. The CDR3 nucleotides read TGTGCCAGCAGTGAAGACCAGGGCACTGGGGCCAACGTCCTGACTTTC. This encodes CASSEDQGTGANVLTF.

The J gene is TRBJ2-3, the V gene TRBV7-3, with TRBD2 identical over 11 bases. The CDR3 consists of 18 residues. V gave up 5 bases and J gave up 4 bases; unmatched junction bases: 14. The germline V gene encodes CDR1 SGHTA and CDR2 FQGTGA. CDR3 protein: CASSLRGTSGSFPDTQYF. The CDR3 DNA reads TGTGCCAGCAGCCTAAGAGGAACTAGCGGGAGCTTCCCAGATACGCAGTATTTT.

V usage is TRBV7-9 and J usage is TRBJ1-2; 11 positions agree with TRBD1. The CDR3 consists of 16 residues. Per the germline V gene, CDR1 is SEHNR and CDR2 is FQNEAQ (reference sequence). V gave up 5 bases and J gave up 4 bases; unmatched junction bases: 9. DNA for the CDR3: TGTGCCAGCAGCCCTCGGACAGGGGGCCTCGCCTATGGCTACACCTTC. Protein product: CASSPRTGGLAYGYTF.

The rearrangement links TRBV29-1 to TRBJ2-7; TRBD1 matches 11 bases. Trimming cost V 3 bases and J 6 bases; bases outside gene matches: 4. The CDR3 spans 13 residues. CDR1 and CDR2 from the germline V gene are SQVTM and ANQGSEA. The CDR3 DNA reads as TGCAGCGTTGAGGGACAGGGGGTGACCGAGCAGTACTTC. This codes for CSVEGQGVTEQYF.

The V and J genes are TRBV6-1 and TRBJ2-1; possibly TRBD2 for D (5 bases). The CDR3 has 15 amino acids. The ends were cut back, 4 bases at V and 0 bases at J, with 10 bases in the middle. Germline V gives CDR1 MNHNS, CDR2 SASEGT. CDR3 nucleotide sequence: TGTGCCAGCAGTGCCACTCGGGACTCCTACAATGAGCAGTTCTTC. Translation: CASSATRDSYNEQFF.

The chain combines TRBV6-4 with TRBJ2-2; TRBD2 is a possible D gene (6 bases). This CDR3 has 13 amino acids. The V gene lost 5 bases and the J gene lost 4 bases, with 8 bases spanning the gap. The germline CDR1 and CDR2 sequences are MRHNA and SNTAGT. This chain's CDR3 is CASSPTSTGELFF. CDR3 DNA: TGTGCCAGCAGTCCGACTAGCACCGGGGAGCTGTTTTTT.

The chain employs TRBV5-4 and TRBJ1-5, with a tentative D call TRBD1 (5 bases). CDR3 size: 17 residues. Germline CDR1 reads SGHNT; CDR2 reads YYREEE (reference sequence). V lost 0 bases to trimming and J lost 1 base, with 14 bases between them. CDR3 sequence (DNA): TGTGCCAGCAGCTTGGACCCGAACGGGGGGAGCAATCAGCCCCAGCATTTT. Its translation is CASSLDPNGGSNQPQHF.

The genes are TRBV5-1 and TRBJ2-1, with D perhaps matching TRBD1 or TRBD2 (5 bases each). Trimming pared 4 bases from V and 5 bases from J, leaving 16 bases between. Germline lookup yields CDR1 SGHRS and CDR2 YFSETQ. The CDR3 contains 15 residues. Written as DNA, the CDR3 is TGCGCCAGCAGCCCCGGGGCCGACAGAGACAATGAGCAGTTCTTC. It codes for CASSPGADRDNEQFF.

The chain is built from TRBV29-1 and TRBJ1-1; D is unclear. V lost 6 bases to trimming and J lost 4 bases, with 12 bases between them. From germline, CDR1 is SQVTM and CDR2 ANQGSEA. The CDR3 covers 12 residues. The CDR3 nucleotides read TGCAGCGTGTCCGCTGTGTCCACTGAAGCTTTCTTT. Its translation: CSVSAVSTEAFF.

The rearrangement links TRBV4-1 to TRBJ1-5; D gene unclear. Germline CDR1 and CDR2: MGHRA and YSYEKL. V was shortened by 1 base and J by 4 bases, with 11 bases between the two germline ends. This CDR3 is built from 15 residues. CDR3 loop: CASSQVHRKNQPQHF. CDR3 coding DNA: TGCGCCAGCAGCCAAGTTCATCGGAAAAATCAGCCCCAGCATTTT.

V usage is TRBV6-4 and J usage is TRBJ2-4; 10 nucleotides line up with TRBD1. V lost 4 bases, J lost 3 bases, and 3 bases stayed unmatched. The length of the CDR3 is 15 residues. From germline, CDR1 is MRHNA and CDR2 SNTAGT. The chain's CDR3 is CASSGWTGGKNIQYF. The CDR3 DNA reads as TGTGCCAGCAGTGGTTGGACAGGGGGCAAAAACATTCAGTACTTC.

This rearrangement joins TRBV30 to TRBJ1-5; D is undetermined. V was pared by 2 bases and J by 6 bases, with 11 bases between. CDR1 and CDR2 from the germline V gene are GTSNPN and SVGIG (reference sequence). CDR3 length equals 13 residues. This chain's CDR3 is CAWSSGLGQPQHF. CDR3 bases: TGTGCCTGGAGTTCCGGGTTGGGTCAGCCCCAGCATTTT.

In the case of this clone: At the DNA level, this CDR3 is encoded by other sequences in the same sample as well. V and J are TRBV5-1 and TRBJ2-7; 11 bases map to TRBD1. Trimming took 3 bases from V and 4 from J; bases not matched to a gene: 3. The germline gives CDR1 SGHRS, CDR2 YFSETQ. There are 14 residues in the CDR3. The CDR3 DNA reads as TGCGCCAGCAGCTCCGGACAGGGGGCTTACGAGCAGTACTTC. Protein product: CASSSGQGAYEQYF.

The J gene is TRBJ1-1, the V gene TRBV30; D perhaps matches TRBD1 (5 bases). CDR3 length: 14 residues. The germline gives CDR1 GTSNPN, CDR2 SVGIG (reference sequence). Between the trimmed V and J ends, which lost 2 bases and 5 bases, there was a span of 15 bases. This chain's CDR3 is CAWSSRGGGTEAFF. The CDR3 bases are TGTGCCTGGAGTTCACGGGGGGGAGGAACTGAAGCTTTCTTT.

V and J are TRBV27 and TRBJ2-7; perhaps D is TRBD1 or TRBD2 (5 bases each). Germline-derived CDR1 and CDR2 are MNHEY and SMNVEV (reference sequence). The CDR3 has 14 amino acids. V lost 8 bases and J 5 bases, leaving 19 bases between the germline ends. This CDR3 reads CASAAQGLEDEQYF. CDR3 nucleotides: TGTGCCAGCGCTGCGCAGGGTTTGGAGGACGAGCAGTACTTC.

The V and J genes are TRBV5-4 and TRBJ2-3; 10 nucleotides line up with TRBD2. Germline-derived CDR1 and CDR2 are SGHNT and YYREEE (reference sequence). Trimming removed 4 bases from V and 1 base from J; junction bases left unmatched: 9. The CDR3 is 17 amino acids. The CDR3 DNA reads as TGTGCCAGCAGCCTAGGCAGCGGGGGGGGCGGCACAGATACGCAGTATTTT. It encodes CASSLGSGGGGTDTQYF. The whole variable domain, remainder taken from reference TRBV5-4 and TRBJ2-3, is ETGVTQSPTHLIKTRGQQVTLRCSSQSGHNTVSWYQQALGQGPQFIFQYYREEENGRGNFPPRFSGLQFPNYSSELNVNALELDDSALYLCASSLGSGGGGTDTQYFGPGTRLTVL.

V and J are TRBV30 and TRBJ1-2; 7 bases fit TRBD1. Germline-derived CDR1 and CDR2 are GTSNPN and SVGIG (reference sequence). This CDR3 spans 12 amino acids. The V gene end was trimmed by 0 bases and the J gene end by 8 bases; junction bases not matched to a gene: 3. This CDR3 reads CAWSVRGGGYTF. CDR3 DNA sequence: TGTGCCTGGAGTGTAAGAGGGGGCGGCTACACCTTC.

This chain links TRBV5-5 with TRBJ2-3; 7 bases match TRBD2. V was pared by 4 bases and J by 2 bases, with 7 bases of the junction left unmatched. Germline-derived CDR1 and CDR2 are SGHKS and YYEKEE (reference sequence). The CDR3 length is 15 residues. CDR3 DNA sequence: TGTGCCAGCAGCGACCGACTAGCCTACACAGATACGCAGTATTTT. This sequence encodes CASSDRLAYTDTQYF.

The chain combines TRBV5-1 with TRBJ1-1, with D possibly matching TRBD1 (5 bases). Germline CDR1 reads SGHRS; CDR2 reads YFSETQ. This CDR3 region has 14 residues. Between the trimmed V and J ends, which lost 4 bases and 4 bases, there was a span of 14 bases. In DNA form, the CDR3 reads TGCGCCAGCAGCCCGGATGGGGCCGGCACTGAAGCTTTCTTT. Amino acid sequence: CASSPDGAGTEAFF.

The CDR3 bases are TGTGCCAGCAGTTTATGGGCAGGGGAGGGTAATCAGCCCCAGCATTTT. As protein: CASSLWAGEGNQPQHF. The rearrangement joins TRBV28 to TRBJ1-5; TRBD1 is a possible D gene (6 bases). V shed 0 bases and J shed 4 bases, with 13 bases lying between them. CDR3 size: 16 residues. Germline V gene lookup returns CDR1 MDHEN and CDR2 SYDVKM. The complete variable domain, with remaining parts taken from reference TRBV28 and TRBJ1-5, reads DVKVTQSSRYLVKRTGEKVFLECVQDMDHENMFWYRQDPGLGLRLIYFSYDVKMKEKGDIPEGYSVSREKKERFSLILESASTNQTSMYLCASSLWAGEGNQPQHFGDGTRLSIL.